The rows below give T cell receptor beta chains drawn from one sample of a study of blood T cell repertoires in COVID-19. The data were produced by immunoSEQ multiplex PCR, yet TCRdb's version contains in-frame clones alone and is incomplete. The top ten hold 1.2% to 1.5% of the sample, which has 200,000 to 300,000 clones, 88% seen once. Sequencing was carried out using peripheral blood. The receptor source for this set is an elderly man with acute or convalescent COVID-19. The conserved cysteine and the conserved F or W are not part of the CDR3 here.

v_call,j_call,cdr3_aa
TRBV5-1,TRBJ2-3,ATRGSNTDTQY
TRBV2,TRBJ1-5,ASSQGPNQPQH
TRBV5-4,TRBJ2-1,ASSLDRGGLYNEQF
TRBV12-2,TRBJ2-7,ASRLVSGGLYEQY
TRBV5-1,TRBJ1-4,ASSPLPGQTNEKLF
TRBV21-1,TRBJ2-7,ASLSGLAGGPYEQY
TRBV27,TRBJ2-3,ASSLSPSWDTQY
TRBV6-5,TRBJ1-5,ASSDSGQGTQH
TRBV5-1,TRBJ1-4,ASSDGQAKEKLF
TRBV12-3/TRBV12-4,TRBJ1-1,ASSLLSGTEAF
TRBV5-1,TRBJ2-7,ASSLGGNRGSYEQY
TRBV6-5,TRBJ2-7,ASTQGGQGTYEQY
TRBV27,TRBJ1-2,ASSRQGADGYT
TRBV11-1,TRBJ1-2,ASSPGTSTGYT
TRBV18,TRBJ1-5,ASSPDRVEPQH
TRBV6-5,TRBJ1-2,ASSYVNRRGGWT
TRBV20-1,TRBJ2-1,SARTGYEQF
TRBV9,TRBJ2-3,AGIVVAESSTDTQY
TRBV24-1,TRBJ2-2,ATTGGKDTGELF
TRBV6-5,TRBJ1-1,ASSRQGNTEAF
TRBV25-1,TRBJ2-7,ATSGQGTYEQY
TRBV6-4,TRBJ2-7,ASAGQHYEQY
TRBV7-2,TRBJ2-7,ASSSGQGVHEQY
TRBV24-1,TRBJ2-5,ATSHQTGVGQETQY